Listed below are T cell receptor beta chains from one sample, sequenced in a study of shared clonotypes between healthy human individuals. The table came from immunoSEQ multiplex PCR; TCRdb's copy has only in-frame clones and leaves some out. The data hold about 960,000 clones, with less than 85% observed a single time. The specimen sequenced was memory CD4+ T cells sorted from blood. The receptors here all came from a man aged 18-30 years in good health. CDR3s include the opening cysteine and the closing phenylalanine or tryptophan. The order of the fields is D gene, J gene, clone size, CDR3 length, V gene, CDR3 DNA, CDR3 protein. D genes are given only for firm matches. Size values are once, few and many counts, or a class for expanded clones, and some rows have none.

NA TRBJ1-5 NA 13 TRBV30 TGTGCCTGGAGTGGGGGGGAAAATCAGCCCCAGCATTTT CAWSGGENQPQHF
TRBD1 TRBJ2-7 few 15 TRBV30 TGTGCCTGGAAAGGGGGACAGCCCCAGGCCTACGAGCAGTACTTC CAWKGGQPQAYEQYF
TRBD1 TRBJ1-5 NA 15 TRBV5-4 TGTGCCAGCAGCTCTGGACAGGGAAGGAATCAGCCCCAGCATTTT CASSSGQGRNQPQHF
TRBD1 TRBJ1-2 NA 15 TRBV27 TGTGCCAGCAGTTTGGCGCAGGGGGGATCCTATGGCTACACCTTC CASSLAQGGSYGYTF
NA TRBJ2-5 NA 13 TRBV15 TGTGCCACCAGCAGAGATAAATGGGAGACCCAGTACTTC CATSRDKWETQYF
NA TRBJ2-3 few 15 TRBV14 TGTGCCAGCAGCCCCAGTGGTAGGAGGACAGATACGCAGTATTTT CASSPSGRRTDTQYF
NA TRBJ2-2 few 14 TRBV6-1 TGTGCCAGCAAGGCGACTTTCAACACCGGGGAGCTGTTTTTT CASKATFNTGELFF
NA TRBJ1-6 NA 15 TRBV6-4 TGTGCCAGCAGTCGGACAGCTGTTGATAATTCACCCCTCCACTTT CASSRTAVDNSPLHF
NA TRBJ1-2 NA 12 TRBV2 TGTGCCAGCAGGTCCTCCGGCTATGGCTACACCTTC CASRSSGYGYTF
NA TRBJ1-3 NA 15 TRBV19 TGTGCCAGTAGTTTAATTGGACATGCTGGAAACACCATATATTTT CASSLIGHAGNTIYF
TRBD1 TRBJ2-7 NA 15 TRBV18 TGTGCCAGCTCACCGACTCAACAGGGGACGGCCGAGCAGTACTTC CASSPTQQGTAEQYF
NA TRBJ2-1 once 14 TRBV11-2 TGTGCCAGCAGCTTGGGCGGGACCTTCAATGAGCAGTTCTTC CASSLGGTFNEQFF
NA TRBJ2-2 few 15 TRBV9 TGTGCCAGCAGCCCGAGTGGGGGGATGGCCGGGGAGCTGTTTTTT CASSPSGGMAGELFF
TRBD1 TRBJ2-3 NA 16 TRBV2 TGTGCCAGCAGGGTTGACAGGGGCACTATCGGGGATACGCAGTATTTT CASRVDRGTIGDTQYF
NA TRBJ2-7 NA 15 TRBV7-8 TGTGCCAGCAGCTTAGGGCAGGTGGGGGCCTACGAGCAGTACTTC CASSLGQVGAYEQYF
NA TRBJ2-6 few 17 TRBV5-4 TGTGCCAGCAGCTTTGGAGACAGCTACTCTGGGGCCAACGTCCTGACTTTC CASSFGDSYSGANVLTF
TRBD1 TRBJ1-6 NA 14 TRBV28 TGTGCCAGCAGAACAGGGGGAAAAGCCTCACCCCTCCACTTT CASRTGGKASPLHF
NA TRBJ1-5 NA 13 TRBV10-3 TGTGCCATCAGTGAGTCCGGCAATCAGCCCCAGCATTTT CAISESGNQPQHF
TRBD2 TRBJ2-2 NA 16 TRBV7-6 TGTGCCAGCAGCCGAATCGGGGGGGTCAACACCGGGGAGCTGTTTTTT CASSRIGGVNTGELFF
NA TRBJ1-2 NA 15 TRBV5-6 TGTGCCAGCAGCTTGGTCCGGGGGCAGGGGAATGGCTACACCTTC CASSLVRGQGNGYTF
TRBD2 TRBJ2-1 NA 16 TRBV5-1 TGCGCCAGCAGCTCCGGGACTAGCGGGAGGGCCGAGGCACAGTTCTTC CASSSGTSGRAEAQFF
NA TRBJ1-4 NA 13 TRBV15 TGTGCCACCGGCGGGGGTCTCCTCGAAAAACTGTTTTTT CATGGGLLEKLFF
NA TRBJ1-1 NA 15 TRBV27 TGTGCCAGCAGTCCACAACAGGGAATGAACACTGAAGCTTTCTTT CASSPQQGMNTEAFF